Each of the 16 T cell receptor beta chains below was sequenced from the same sample in a study of CD8 T cells in ankylosing spondylitis. Antigens of these TCRs are unknown. Study-wide points: The study identified a TCR beta motif of roughly eight highly homologous variants that appeared characteristic of ankylosing spondylitis blood.

Each CDR3 protein gets one entry after TCRdb re-called the 5' RACE reads with MiXCR. The sample has approximately 300,000 distinct CDR3 sequences; 6.5% to 10% are singletons. The sample consisted of blood, either unsorted or a sorted T cell fraction (not recorded which). The receptors stem from a male donor with ankylosing spondylitis.

This clonotype was detected only a few times. The rearrangement links TRBV5-1 to TRBJ2-5; possible D gene TRBD2, 6 bases. Trimming removed 0 bases at V and 5 bases at J, with 17 bases between. The CDR3 runs to 16 residues. Germline V gene lookup returns CDR1 SGHRS and CDR2 YFSETQ. The CDR3 DNA reads TGCGCCAGCAGCTTGGGGGTAGCGGAAAAGGCGGAGACCCAGTACTTC. This encodes CASSLGVAEKAETQYF.

This clonotype showed up many times. The genes are TRBV7-8 and TRBJ2-2, with D perhaps matching TRBD1 (5 bases). The V gene lost 5 bases and the J gene lost 3 bases, with 10 bases spanning the gap. Germline V gives CDR1 SGHVS, CDR2 FQNEAQ. The CDR3 totals 14 residues. CDR3 protein: CASSQRGDTGELFF. CDR3 DNA: TGTGCCAGCAGCCAAAGGGGCGACACCGGGGAGCTGTTTTTT.

A few counts support this clonotype. The V gene is TRBV28, the J gene TRBJ1-1; D not resolved. Deletions cut 8 bases from V and 0 bases from J, with 4 bases between. The CDR3 is made up of 11 amino acids. Germline CDR1 and CDR2: MDHEN and SYDVKM. As DNA, the CDR3 is TGTGCCAGCCAGGTGAACACTGAAGCTTTCTTT. Translating gives CASQVNTEAFF. Combining the CDR3 with reference TRBV28 and TRBJ1-1 gives the whole variable domain DVKVTQSSRYLVKRTGEKVFLECVQDMDHENMFWYRQDPGLGLRLIYFSYDVKMKEKGDIPEGYSVSREKKERFSLILESASTNQTSMYLCASQVNTEAFFGQGTRLTVV.

V and J are TRBV28 and TRBJ2-5; TRBD2 matches at 12 bases. This CDR3 spans 15 amino acids. Germline CDR1 reads MDHEN; CDR2 reads SYDVKM. V shed 5 bases, J shed 5 bases, and the junction held 6 bases outside the gene matches. CDR3 residues: CASSTGLAGTETQYF. For the CDR3, the DNA is TGTGCCAGCAGTACGGGACTAGCGGGCACGGAGACCCAGTACTTC.

This rearrangement joins TRBV20-1 to TRBJ2-3, with 13 bases fitting TRBD2. V gave up 3 bases and J gave up 4 bases; unmatched junction bases: 4. The germline CDR1 and CDR2 sequences are DFQATT and SNEGSKA (reference sequence). This CDR3 has 15 amino acids. CDR3 in amino acids: CSASTTSGRPDTQYF. CDR3 nucleotides: TGCAGTGCTAGCACGACTAGCGGGAGGCCAGATACGCAGTATTTT.

The V and J genes are TRBV7-8 and TRBJ2-2; 10 nucleotides line up with TRBD1. This CDR3 is built from 15 residues. Unmatched junction bases numbered 7, after V lost 5 bases and J lost 7 bases. The V gene's germline CDR1 is SGHVS and CDR2 FQNEAQ. CDR3 loop: CASSPGQGVGGELFF. Here the CDR3 DNA reads TGTGCCAGCAGCCCCGGACAGGGGGTTGGCGGGGAGCTGTTTTTT.

This clonotype was counted many times. This chain joins TRBV11-2 and TRBJ2-3; D is undetermined. V was trimmed by 5 bases and J by 12 bases, leaving 18 bases between them. Germline V gene sequence: CDR1 SGHAT, CDR2 FQNNGV. This CDR3 region has 13 residues. The DNA of the CDR3 is TGTGCCAGCAGCCTCTCGCCCGGCGGAGCCCAGTATTTT. Translating gives CASSLSPGGAQYF.

The rearrangement joins TRBV7-9 to TRBJ1-4; D ambiguous. Per germline, CDR1 SEHNR and CDR2 FQNEAQ (reference sequence). There are 14 residues in the CDR3. Trimming took 2 bases from V and 6 from J, leaving 10 bases between them. The CDR3, as DNA: TGTGCCAGCAGCTTAATGAACACCGATGAAAAACTGTTTTTT. This gives the protein CASSLMNTDEKLFF.

This clonotype has only a few counts. The chain has TRBV9 and TRBJ2-1; perhaps TRBD1 as D (5 bases). The CDR3 covers 13 residues. The V end lost 3 bases, the J end lost 6 bases, and 10 bases lay between the germline ends. Germline V gene lookup returns CDR1 SGDLS and CDR2 YYNGEE. The CDR3 spells CASSDPGFNEQFF. The CDR3 nucleotides read TGTGCCAGCAGCGACCCAGGGTTCAATGAGCAGTTCTTC.

In its sample, this clonotype was seen many times. The V call is TRBV20-1, the J call TRBJ1-2, with D unresolved. The germline gives CDR1 DFQATT, CDR2 SNEGSKA (reference sequence). This CDR3 contains 8 residues. CDR3 in amino acids: CSGYGYTF. The CDR3 DNA sequence: TGCAGCGGATATGGCTACACCTTC.

This chain uses TRBV29-1 with TRBJ2-7; D is unresolved. Germline CDR1 SQVTM, CDR2 ANQGSEA. V was clipped by 6 bases and J by 0 bases, with 9 bases between them. The CDR3 is 12 amino acids. The CDR3 is CSVSTRSYEQYF. DNA of the CDR3: TGCAGCGTGTCTACTCGCTCCTACGAGCAGTACTTC.

This clonotype has a handful of counts. The V call is TRBV6-6, the J call TRBJ2-2; no clear D. CDR1 is MNHNY and CDR2 is SVGAGI in the germline V gene (reference sequence). This CDR3 spans 12 amino acids. V shed 2 bases and J shed 8 bases, with 6 bases lying between them. The CDR3 spells CASSYGIGELFF. For the CDR3, the DNA is TGTGCCAGCAGTTACGGGATTGGGGAGCTGTTTTTT.

In its sample, this clonotype was seen many times. The genes are TRBV20-1 and TRBJ1-3; D perhaps matches TRBD1 (5 bases). Germline CDR1 and CDR2: DFQATT and SNEGSKA (reference sequence). The V gene lost 3 bases and the J gene lost 4 bases, with 19 bases spanning the gap. The CDR3 runs to 16 residues. DNA for the CDR3: TGCAGTGCTAGTAGGGGAATTGCAGGGTCCGGAAACACCATATATTTT. Its protein is CSASRGIAGSGNTIYF.

This chain uses TRBV24-1 with TRBJ1-2; 7 bases agree with TRBD1. V dropped 3 bases and J dropped 3; count of bases not matched to a gene: 3. Germline CDR1 KGHDR, CDR2 SFDVKD. The CDR3 has 14 amino acids. The CDR3 reads CATSDKDRHYGYTF. The CDR3 DNA reads TGTGCCACCAGTGATAAGGACAGGCACTATGGCTACACCTTC.

There are a few counts of this clonotype. The J gene is TRBJ1-2, the V gene TRBV5-1; D unclear. The germline CDR1 and CDR2 sequences are SGHRS and YFSETQ. Trimming shortened V by 0 bases and J by 2 bases, and 5 bases separated the two germline ends. The CDR3 length is 13 residues. The CDR3 region has the DNA TGCGCCAGCAGCTTGGGTGGGAACTATGGCTACACCTTC. Translated: CASSLGGNYGYTF.

The chain employs TRBV6-1 and TRBJ1-1, with D perhaps TRBD1 (6 bases). Trimming removed 7 bases at V and 1 base at J, with 10 bases between. Looked up from germline, CDR1 is MNHNS and CDR2 is SASEGT. This CDR3 region has 13 residues. CDR3: CASKGQWNTEAFF. The CDR3 coding sequence is TGTGCCAGCAAAGGACAGTGGAACACTGAAGCTTTCTTT.